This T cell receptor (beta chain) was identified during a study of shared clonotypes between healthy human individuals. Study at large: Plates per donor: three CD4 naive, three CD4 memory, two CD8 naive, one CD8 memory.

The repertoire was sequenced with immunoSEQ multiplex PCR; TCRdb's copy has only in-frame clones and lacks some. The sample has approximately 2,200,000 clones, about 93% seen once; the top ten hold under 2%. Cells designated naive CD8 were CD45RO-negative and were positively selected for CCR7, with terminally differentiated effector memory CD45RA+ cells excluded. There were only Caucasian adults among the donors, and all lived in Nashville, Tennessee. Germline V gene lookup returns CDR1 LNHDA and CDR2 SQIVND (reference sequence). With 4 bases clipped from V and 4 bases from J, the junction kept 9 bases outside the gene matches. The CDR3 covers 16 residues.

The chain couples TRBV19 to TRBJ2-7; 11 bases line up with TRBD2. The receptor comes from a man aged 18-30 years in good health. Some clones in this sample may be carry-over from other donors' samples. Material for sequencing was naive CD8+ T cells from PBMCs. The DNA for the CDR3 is TGTGCCAGTAGTACCTGGACTAGCGGGCGCTGGTACGAGCAGTACTTC. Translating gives CASSTWTSGRWYEQYF.